This T cell receptor (beta chain) was retrieved from a study of cytomegalovirus exposure and HLA in healthy donors. Overall study context: A previous analysis identified 100 million to 120 million unique TCR beta sequences derived from around 200 million T cells. Inside one of the first data releases sat around 80 million unique TCRs taken from HLA-typed donors.

Trimming took 4 bases from V and 6 from J, leaving 8 bases between them. Germline CDR1 is SGHRS and CDR2 is YFSETQ. This CDR3 region has 13 residues. The PCR had 60 Vbeta and 13 Jbeta primers. The data were produced by immunoSEQ multiplex PCR, yet TCRdb's version contains in-frame clones alone and is incomplete. The sample consists of roughly 80,000 clones, 80% of them appearing once. Findings and limits, study-wide: Overall, around 160 TCR beta chains were annotated as cytomegalovirus-associated.

On this clone itself: As yet, its antigen is unknown.

This receptor was identified in a male donor in good health and CMV-seronegative. This rearrangement joins TRBV5-1 to TRBJ2-6; D not resolved. The sample was PBMCs. As DNA, the CDR3 is TGCGCCAGCAGCGAGGTTTTGGCCAACGTCCTGACTTTC. This encodes CASSEVLANVLTF.